The clone carrying this T cell receptor (beta chain) was seen only a few times. The antigen remains undetermined. Following extraction, RNA underwent reverse transcription to cDNA, which served as the sequencing template. Only in-frame clones appear in the TCRdb table, and some are missing; sequencing was by immunoSEQ multiplex PCR. The table records roughly 170,000 clones, about three fifths of them present only once. The sample originates from a study of CD8+ T cells in alopecia areata. Study results and caveats: Amid tofacitinib therapy, many expanded lesional clones stayed present in scalp and blood. Lesional scalp exceeded normal scalp in clonality, especially in alopecia totalis/universalis.

Treatment reported: oral pan-JAK inhibitor, 5-10 mg twice daily. Sequencing was performed on CD8+ T cells sorted from blood, taken at week 24, from a patient treated with tofacitinib. The clonotype comes from a human donor with alopecia areata.

DNA for the CDR3: TGCAGCGCACAACCGGGACTTTACAATGAGCAGTTCTTC. Its translation: CSAQPGLYNEQFF. The chain employs TRBV29-1 and TRBJ2-1, with D possibly being TRBD2 (6 bases). CDR3 length equals 13 residues. Germline lookup yields CDR1 SQVTM and CDR2 ANQGSEA. V was cut by 7 bases and J by 4 bases, with 14 bases left in between.